This T cell receptor (beta chain) was obtained from a study of T cells in Graves' hyperthyroidism and ophthalmopathy (dated by TCRdb to between 2018 and 2021). The study in broad terms: Peripheral blood samples were taken at the time of initial diagnosis, prior to any treatment. The roughly 99 discovery patients were divided at random into training and test sets in a 7:3 ratio. The paper reports TCR Vbeta CDR3 sequencing of some 140 peripheral blood samples: around 41 ophthalmopathy, fewer than 80 hyperthyroidism and approximately 17 progressor patients. After blood sampling, hyperthyroidism patients were treated with methimazole at a starting dose of 30 mg daily, and ophthalmopathy patients were treated with high-dose intravenous methylprednisolone. In addition, the study compared T-cell repertoires in thyroid tissue and in blood from five or six Graves' hyperthyroidism patients. To identify TCR V-J signatures that set the groups apart, the researchers used a discovery cohort of 100 patients, made up of 40 to 45 with Graves' ophthalmopathy and some 55 with stable Graves' hyperthyroidism. Prospective prediction of ophthalmopathy was tested in an independent validation cohort consisting of under 20 hyperthyroidism patients and 17 patients who later progressed to ophthalmopathy.

In the ophthalmopathy patients, disease was moderately to severely active, with a Clinical Activity Score of 3 or more, a NOSPECS grade of 4 or more, and a duration of less than 3 months. Patients with uncontrolled infections, other autoimmune diseases, pregnancy or lactation were excluded. Diagnoses were based on clinical symptoms, serum thyroxine and TRAb, thyroid ultrasound and orbital computed tomography. Ficoll-Paque density gradient centrifugation was used to isolate PBMCs from around 10 ml of fresh peripheral blood. Trizol reagent was used to extract total RNA, and RNA quality was then checked on an Agilent 2100 Bioanalyzer. Relative to germline, V is 6 bases shorter and J is 0 bases shorter, with 9 bases between their ends. From the cysteine through the phenylalanine, the CDR3 covers 14 amino acids. The retained sequence is limited to the CDR3, 42 bases, with the frame set at the first base. CDR1 and CDR2, looked up from the germline V gene (reference sequence), are SEHNR and FQNEAQ.

Overall results and qualifications from the work: A 13 V-J signature model separated ophthalmopathy from stable hyperthyroidism, with 87.88% sensitivity and 81.08% specificity in cross-validation and 80%/75% in testing. In validation, the model predicted progression to ophthalmopathy with approximately 69% sensitivity and approximately 74% specificity, a median of about 6.7 months before onset. Sample size was not statistically predetermined, and investigators were not blinded to group allocation. Most expanded thyroid clonotypes (frequency above 0.001) were also detected in blood, suggesting blood repertoires may reflect thyroid immune responses.

Amplification of TCR beta CDR3 regions was carried out from RNA transcripts. A first-round RT-PCR of the TCR CDR3 used the HTBI primer set with the Qiagen OneStep RT-PCR kit. Libraries were constructed in a second round of multiplex PCR, after which size selection and purification were carried out. Paired-end sequencing of the libraries was performed with 100 bp reads on an Illumina HiSeq2000. The published analysis was carried out like this. SOAPnuke was used to process the raw data, throwing out any read that contained adapters or uncalled bases, had a mean Phred below 15, or lacked an exact constant-primer or identifier match. High-quality paired reads were merged with COPE v1.2.5, and unique nucleotide sequences were defined as clonotypes. MiTCR v1.1 was used to align the clonotypes against IMGT TRBV, TRBD and TRBJ reference segments. Only V-J combinations with frequency above 0.0001, covering 99.2% of repertoires, were analysed. The TCS score was defined as F50 (clonal expansion) divided by E x V (chaos), with BLOSUM62-based TCRdist calculated between CDR3 peptides within each V-J. Welch's t-statistics and random forest reduced 500 to 550 V-J features to roughly 13, which were used in a naive Bayes classifier (R e1071). The Morisita-Horn index was used to measure how similar the thyroid and blood repertoires were. TCRdb redid the processing of the public reads, applying fastp at Q25 and MiXCR, and retained in-frame beta chains. Every CDR3 protein is listed once, alongside the most common genes and DNA of its rows. In this record, the V and J calls reflect TCRdb's handling and not the investigators' own analysis. The table for this sample lists about 610,000 distinct CDR3 sequences; approximately 15% of them were counted only once. About 3.9% of the sample is taken by the ten largest.

This clonotype was recorded at least ten times. No cognate antigen has been identified for it. No much larger clone is present one base from it, and per-base qualities are unavailable. The sequencing input was blood. This chain is built from TRBV7-9 and TRBJ1-3; the D segment cannot be called with confidence. The sequence was obtained from a woman between 40 and 55 years old with Graves' ophthalmopathy. The CDR3 protein sequence reads: CASRAGNSGNTIYF. The bases are TGTGCCAGCAGAGCCGGGAACTCTGGAAACACCATATATTTT. The full variable domain, completed from the reference TRBV7-9 and TRBJ1-3 proteins outside the CDR3, reads DTGVSQNPRHKITKRGQNVTFRCDPISEHNRLYWYRQTLGQGPEFLTYFQNEAQLEKSRLLSDRFSAERPKGSFSTLEIQRTEQGDSAMYLCASRAGNSGNTIYFGEGSWLTVV.